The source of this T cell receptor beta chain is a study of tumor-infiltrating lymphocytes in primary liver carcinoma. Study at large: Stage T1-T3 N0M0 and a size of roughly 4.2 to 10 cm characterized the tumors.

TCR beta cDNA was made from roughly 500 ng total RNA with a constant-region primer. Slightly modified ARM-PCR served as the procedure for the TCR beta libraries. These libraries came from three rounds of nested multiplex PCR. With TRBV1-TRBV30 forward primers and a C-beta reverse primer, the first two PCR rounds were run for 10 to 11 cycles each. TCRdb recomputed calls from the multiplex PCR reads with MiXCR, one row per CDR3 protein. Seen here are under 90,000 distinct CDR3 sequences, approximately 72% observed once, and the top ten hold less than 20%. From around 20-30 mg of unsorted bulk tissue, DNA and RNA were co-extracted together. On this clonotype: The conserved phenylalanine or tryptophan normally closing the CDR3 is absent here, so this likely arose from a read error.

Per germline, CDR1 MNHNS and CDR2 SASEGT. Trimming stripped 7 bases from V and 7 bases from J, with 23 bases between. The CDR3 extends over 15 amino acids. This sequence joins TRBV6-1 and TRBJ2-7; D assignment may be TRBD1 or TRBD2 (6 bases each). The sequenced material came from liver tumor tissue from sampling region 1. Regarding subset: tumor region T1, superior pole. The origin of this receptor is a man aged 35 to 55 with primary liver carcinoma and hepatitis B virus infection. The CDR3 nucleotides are TGTGCCAGCACCCCTCGAAGGGGGGCGGTACTTGAGCAGTACTGC. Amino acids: CASTPRRGAVLEQYC.